This T cell receptor (beta chain) was identified during a study of T cells in Graves' hyperthyroidism and ophthalmopathy. General study results and limits: Ophthalmopathy and stable hyperthyroidism were separated by a 13 V-J model. Model predictions of ophthalmopathy came a median approximately 6.5 months before onset. Most clonotypes expanded in thyroid above 0.001 were likewise present in blood.

The sample holds many counts of this clonotype. Its antigen is currently unknown. Germline V gene sequence: CDR1 MNHEY, CDR2 SMNVEV (reference sequence). This CDR3 is 14 amino acids long. With 5 bases clipped from V and 4 bases from J, the junction kept 7 bases outside the gene matches. Aged 18 to 65, the patients had hyperthyroidism that was newly diagnosed and had lasted under 2 months. RNA transcripts provided the source from which TCR beta CDR3 regions were amplified. Initially, a first-round RT-PCR of the TCR CDR3 employed the HTBI primer set. TCRdb reprocessed the multiplex PCR reads via MiXCR and lists one record per CDR3 protein. The data contain around 580,000 distinct CDR3 sequences, 16% of them seen just once; the ten biggest clones take up more than 15%.

This receptor was obtained from a woman younger than 35 with Graves' hyperthyroidism. The chain couples TRBV27 to TRBJ1-2; 7 bases match TRBD1. The sample comprised blood. The CDR3 loop reads CASSRTGDRYGYTF. Here the CDR3 DNA reads TGTGCCAGCAGTCGTACAGGGGACCGCTATGGCTACACCTTC.